The TCR beta chain under discussion was sequenced for a study of blood T cell repertoires in COVID-19. Study-level background: Samples taken during acute and convalescent COVID-19 were collected in the United States, Italy and Spain. Nucleic acid was either cDNA or gDNA, and it came from T cells, B-cell-depleted T cells, or PBMCs.

The V end was cut by 0 bases, the J end by 7 bases, with 13 bases between. Germline V gene sequence: CDR1 LGHNA, CDR2 YSLEER. The CDR3 extends over 15 amino acids. In the original analysis: Amplification of reference gene primers was used by the study to estimate nucleated cell counts. Clones were read by immunoSEQ multiplex PCR, and TCRdb kept only the in-frame ones, dropping some. That table supplies the V and J calls and clone size; D and trimming were determined from the DNA. The sample shows around 160,000 clones, roughly nine tenths of them seen only once. The TCR originated in a young man with COVID-19, enrolled during active disease. The sequencing sample was made of peripheral blood. The gene calls are TRBV4-3 and TRBJ2-4, with D possibly TRBD1 on 6 matching bases. The CDR3 bases are TGCGCCAGCAGCCAAGATGGGGGACATTTTAACATTCAGTACTTC. The encoded protein is CASSQDGGHFNIQYF.